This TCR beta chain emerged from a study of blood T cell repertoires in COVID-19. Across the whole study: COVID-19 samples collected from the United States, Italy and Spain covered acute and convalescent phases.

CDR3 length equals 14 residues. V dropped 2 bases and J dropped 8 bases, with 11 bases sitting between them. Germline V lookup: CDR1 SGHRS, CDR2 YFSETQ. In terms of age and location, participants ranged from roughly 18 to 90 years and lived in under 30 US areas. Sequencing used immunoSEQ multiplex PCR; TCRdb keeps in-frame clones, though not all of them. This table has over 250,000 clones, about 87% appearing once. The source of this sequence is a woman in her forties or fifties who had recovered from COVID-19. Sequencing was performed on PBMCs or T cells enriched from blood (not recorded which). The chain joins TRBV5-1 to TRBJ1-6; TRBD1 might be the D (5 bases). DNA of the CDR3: TGCGCCAGCAGCTTCCCCAGGGCGGATTCACCCCTCCACTTT. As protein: CASSFPRADSPLHF.